This T cell receptor (beta chain) was captured by sequencing in a study of blood T cell repertoires in COVID-19. Study-wide background: COVID-19 samples from acute and convalescent phases originated in the United States, Italy and Spain. Nucleic acid was either cDNA or gDNA, and it came from T cells, B-cell-depleted T cells, or PBMCs.

Libraries were prepared by immunoSEQ multiplex PCR; TCRdb keeps only in-frame clonotypes and omits some of them. The data hold roughly 38,000 clones, with about 74% observed a single time. In this sample, this clone turned up a few times. Sequencing was performed on peripheral blood. This receptor was taken from a man aged 60 to 69 with active COVID-19.

The CDR3 region is CSVAPGTGVSEAFF. CDR3 coding DNA: TGCAGCGTTGCCCCCGGGACGGGGGTATCTGAAGCTTTCTTT. The chain recombines TRBV29-1 with TRBJ1-1; possible D gene TRBD1, 5 bases. V shed 4 bases and J shed 6 bases, with 18 bases lying between them. Germline values: CDR1 SQVTM, CDR2 ANQGSEA. The CDR3 spans 14 residues.